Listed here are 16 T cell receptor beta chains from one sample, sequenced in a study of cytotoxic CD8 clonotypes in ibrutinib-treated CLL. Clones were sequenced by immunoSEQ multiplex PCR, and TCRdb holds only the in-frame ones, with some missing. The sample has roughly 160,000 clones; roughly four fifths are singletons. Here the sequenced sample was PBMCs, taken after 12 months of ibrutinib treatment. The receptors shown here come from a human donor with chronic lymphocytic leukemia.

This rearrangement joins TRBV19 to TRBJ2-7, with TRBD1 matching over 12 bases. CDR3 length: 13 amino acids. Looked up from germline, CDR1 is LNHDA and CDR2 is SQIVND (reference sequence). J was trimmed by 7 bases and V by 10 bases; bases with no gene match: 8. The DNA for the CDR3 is TGTGCCACGACGGGACAGGGGGCACAAGAGCAGTACTTC. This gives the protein CATTGQGAQEQYF.

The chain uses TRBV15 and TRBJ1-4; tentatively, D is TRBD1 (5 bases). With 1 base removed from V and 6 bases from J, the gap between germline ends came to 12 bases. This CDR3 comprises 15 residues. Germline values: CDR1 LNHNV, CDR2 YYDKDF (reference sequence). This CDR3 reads CATSRAPGKDEKLFF. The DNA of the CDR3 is TGTGCCACCAGCAGAGCCCCAGGGAAGGATGAAAAACTGTTTTTT.

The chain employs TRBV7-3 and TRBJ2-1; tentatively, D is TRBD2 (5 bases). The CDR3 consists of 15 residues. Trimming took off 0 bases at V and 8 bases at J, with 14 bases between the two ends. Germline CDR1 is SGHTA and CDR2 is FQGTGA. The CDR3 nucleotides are TGTGCCAGCAGCTTAACGTTTGACTCCGGGGATGAGCAGTTCTTC. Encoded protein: CASSLTFDSGDEQFF.

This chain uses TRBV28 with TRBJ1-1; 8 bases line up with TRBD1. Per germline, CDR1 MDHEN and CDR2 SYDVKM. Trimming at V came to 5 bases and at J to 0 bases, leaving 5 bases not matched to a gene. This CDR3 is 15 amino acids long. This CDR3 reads CASSMGQAMNTEAFF. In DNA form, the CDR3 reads TGTGCCAGCAGTATGGGACAGGCGATGAACACTGAAGCTTTCTTT.

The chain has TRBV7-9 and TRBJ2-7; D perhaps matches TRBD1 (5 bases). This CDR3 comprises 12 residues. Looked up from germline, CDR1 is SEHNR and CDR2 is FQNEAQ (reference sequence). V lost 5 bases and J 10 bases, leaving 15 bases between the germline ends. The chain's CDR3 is CASSPQGSVQYF. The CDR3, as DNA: TGTGCCAGCAGCCCCCAGGGCTCTGTTCAGTACTTC.

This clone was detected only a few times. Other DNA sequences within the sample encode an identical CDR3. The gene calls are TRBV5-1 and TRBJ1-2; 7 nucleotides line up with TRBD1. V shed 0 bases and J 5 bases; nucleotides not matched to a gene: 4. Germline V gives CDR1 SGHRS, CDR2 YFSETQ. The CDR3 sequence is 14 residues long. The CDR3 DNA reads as TGCGCCAGCAGCTTGGGACAGGGAGGGTATGGCTACACCTTC. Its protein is CASSLGQGGYGYTF.

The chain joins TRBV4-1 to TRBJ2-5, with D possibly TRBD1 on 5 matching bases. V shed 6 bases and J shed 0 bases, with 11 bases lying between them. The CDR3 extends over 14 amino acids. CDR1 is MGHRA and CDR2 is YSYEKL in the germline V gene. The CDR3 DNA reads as TGCGCCAGCAGACCAGACAGCAACCAAGAGACCCAGTACTTC. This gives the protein CASRPDSNQETQYF.

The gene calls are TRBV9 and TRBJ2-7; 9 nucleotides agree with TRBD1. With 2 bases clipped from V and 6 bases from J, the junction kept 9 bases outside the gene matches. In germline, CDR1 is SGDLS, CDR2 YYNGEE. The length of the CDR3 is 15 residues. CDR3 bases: TGTGCCAGCAGCGTGACCGGACAGGGGTCTATCGAGCAGTACTTC. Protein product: CASSVTGQGSIEQYF.

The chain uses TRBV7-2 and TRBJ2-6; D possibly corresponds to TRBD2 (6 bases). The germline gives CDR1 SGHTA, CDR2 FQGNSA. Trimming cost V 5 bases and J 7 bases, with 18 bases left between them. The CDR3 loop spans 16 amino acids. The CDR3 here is CASSRSGVGTANVLTF. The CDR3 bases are TGTGCCAGCAGCCGATCTGGGGTGGGGACTGCCAACGTCCTGACTTTC. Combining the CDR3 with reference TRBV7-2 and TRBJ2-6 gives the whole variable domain GAGVSQSPSNKVTEKGKDVELRCDPISGHTALYWYRQSLGQGLEFLIYFQGNSAPDKSGLPSDRFSAERTGGSVSTLTIQRTQQEDSAVYLCASSRSGVGTANVLTFGAGSRLTVL.

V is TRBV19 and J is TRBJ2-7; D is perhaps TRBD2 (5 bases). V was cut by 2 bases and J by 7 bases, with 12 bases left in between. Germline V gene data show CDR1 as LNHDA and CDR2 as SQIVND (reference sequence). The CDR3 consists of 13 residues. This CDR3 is CASSIMDFSEQYF. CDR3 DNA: TGTGCCAGTAGTATAATGGACTTCTCAGAGCAGTACTTC.

The CDR3 nucleotides read TGTGCCAGCAGCCCGGGGGGCGGGAGCTACGAGCAGTACTTC. Amino acids: CASSPGGGSYEQYF. The gene calls are TRBV7-6 and TRBJ2-7; a possible D gene is TRBD2 (7 bases). Per germline, CDR1 SGHVS and CDR2 FNYEAQ. The CDR3 runs 14 residues. The V end lost 5 bases, the J end lost 3 bases, and 14 bases lay between the germline ends.

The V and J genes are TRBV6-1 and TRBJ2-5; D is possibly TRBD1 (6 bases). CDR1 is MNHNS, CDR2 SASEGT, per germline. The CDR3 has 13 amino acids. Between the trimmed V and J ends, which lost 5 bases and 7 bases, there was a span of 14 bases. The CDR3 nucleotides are TGTGCCAGCAGTCCGGGACAACGGGGGACCCAGTACTTC. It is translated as CASSPGQRGTQYF.

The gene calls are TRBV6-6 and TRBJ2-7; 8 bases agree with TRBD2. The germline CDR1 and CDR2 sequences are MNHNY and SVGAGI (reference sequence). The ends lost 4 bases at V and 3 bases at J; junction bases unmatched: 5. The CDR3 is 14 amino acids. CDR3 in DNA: TGTGCCAGCAGTTCCCGGGGGGGGCTCTACGAGCAGTACTTC. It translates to CASSSRGGLYEQYF.

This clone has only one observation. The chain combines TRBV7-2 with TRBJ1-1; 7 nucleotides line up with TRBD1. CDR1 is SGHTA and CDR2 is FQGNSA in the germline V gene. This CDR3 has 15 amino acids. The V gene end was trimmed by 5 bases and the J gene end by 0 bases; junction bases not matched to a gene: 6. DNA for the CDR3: TGTGCCAGCAGCCCCTGGCAGGGGGTGAACACTGAAGCTTTCTTT. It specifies CASSPWQGVNTEAFF.

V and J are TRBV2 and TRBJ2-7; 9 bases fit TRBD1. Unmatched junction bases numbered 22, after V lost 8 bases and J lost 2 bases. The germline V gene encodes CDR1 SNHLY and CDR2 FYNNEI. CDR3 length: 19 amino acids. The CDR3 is CASSRMDRGSNRRPYEQYF. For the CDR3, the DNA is TGTGCCAGCTCTCGAATGGACAGGGGTTCTAACCGGCGACCCTACGAGCAGTACTTC. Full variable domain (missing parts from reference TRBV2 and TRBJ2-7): EPEVTQTPSHQVTQMGQEVILRCVPISNHLYFYWYRQILGQKVEFLVSFYNNEISEKSEIFDDQFSVERPDGSNFTLKIRSTKLEDSAMYFCASSRMDRGSNRRPYEQYFGPGTRLTVT.

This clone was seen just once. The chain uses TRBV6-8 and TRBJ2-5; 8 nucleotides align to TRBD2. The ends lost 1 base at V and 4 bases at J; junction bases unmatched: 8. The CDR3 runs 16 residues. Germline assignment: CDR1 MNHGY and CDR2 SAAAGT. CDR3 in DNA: TGTGCCAGCAGTTACTGGCGGGAGGAAGGAGGAGAGACCCAGTACTTC. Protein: CASSYWREEGGETQYF.